These T cell receptor beta chains were read from a single sample in a study of blood T cell repertoires in COVID-19. Profiled with immunoSEQ multiplex PCR; TCRdb holds only in-frame clones, not every one. The table lists 200,000 to 300,000 clones, around 86% of them singletons. Sequenced input: peripheral blood. The receptor set was obtained from an elderly man with acute or convalescent COVID-19. CDR3s include the opening cysteine and the closing phenylalanine or tryptophan. Each record gives: J gene, D gene, clone size, V gene, CDR3 DNA, CDR3 protein. A D gene is named only where the DNA matches it firmly. Where a row states a size, it is once, few, many or the class of an expanded clone; other rows omit it.

j_gene: TRBJ1-5
d_gene: -
abundance: -
v_gene: TRBV7-2
CDR3nt: TGTGCCAGCAGCGACAGTTATCAGCCCCAGCATTTT
CDR3aa: CASSDSYQPQHF

j_gene: TRBJ1-1
d_gene: TRBD1
abundance: -
v_gene: TRBV12-5
CDR3nt: TGTGCTAGTGGTTTGACGGCAGGGGGCCGGACTGAAGCTTTCTTT
CDR3aa: CASGLTAGGRTEAFF

j_gene: TRBJ2-1
d_gene: TRBD2
abundance: -
v_gene: TRBV5-4
CDR3nt: TGTGCCAGCAGCTGGGGACTAGCGGGAGTAGATCATGAGCAGTTCTTC
CDR3aa: CASSWGLAGVDHEQFF

j_gene: TRBJ2-3
d_gene: TRBD1
abundance: -
v_gene: TRBV5-4
CDR3nt: TGTGCCAGCAGCATGGGACAGGGTTACACAGATACGCAGTATTTT
CDR3aa: CASSMGQGYTDTQYF

j_gene: TRBJ2-5
d_gene: TRBD2
abundance: -
v_gene: TRBV7-8
CDR3nt: TGTGCCAGCAGCCTCGACAGAACTAGCGGCCAAGAGACCCAGTACTTC
CDR3aa: CASSLDRTSGQETQYF

j_gene: TRBJ1-5
d_gene: -
abundance: -
v_gene: TRBV10-1
CDR3nt: TGCGCCATCCAAACAATTAGTGGTCGGGACACCTATAGCAATCAGCCCCAGCATTTT
CDR3aa: CAIQTISGRDTYSNQPQHF

j_gene: TRBJ1-2
d_gene: TRBD1
abundance: -
v_gene: TRBV4-1
CDR3nt: TGCGCCAGCAGCCAAGATCGACAGGGGGCAGCTGGCTACACCTTC
CDR3aa: CASSQDRQGAAGYTF

j_gene: TRBJ2-7
d_gene: TRBD1
abundance: -
v_gene: TRBV13
CDR3nt: TGTGCCAGCAGCTTATACCCCGGACAGGCCTCCTACGAGCAGTACTTC
CDR3aa: CASSLYPGQASYEQYF

j_gene: TRBJ2-5
d_gene: TRBD2
abundance: few
v_gene: TRBV11-2
CDR3nt: TGTGCCAGCAGCCCCGGAGGTCTAGCGGGAGGGGGAGGCCAAGAGACCCAGTACTTC
CDR3aa: CASSPGGLAGGGGQETQYF

j_gene: TRBJ1-5
d_gene: -
abundance: -
v_gene: TRBV6-5
CDR3nt: TGTGCCAGCAGAGAGGGCGGCAGGGAGGATCAGCCCCAGCATTTT
CDR3aa: CASREGGREDQPQHF

j_gene: TRBJ2-3
d_gene: -
abundance: -
v_gene: TRBV6-5
CDR3nt: TGTGCCAGCAGTTTGGACATTCGCACAGATACGCAGTATTTT
CDR3aa: CASSLDIRTDTQYF

j_gene: TRBJ1-6
d_gene: -
abundance: -
v_gene: TRBV2
CDR3nt: TGTGCCAGCAGACCCCTTCACGGGGGTTCGCAAAGTTCACCCCTCCACTTT
CDR3aa: CASRPLHGGSQSSPLHF

j_gene: TRBJ1-1
d_gene: TRBD1
abundance: -
v_gene: TRBV18
CDR3nt: TGTGCCAGCTCACTTTCAACGACAGGGACAAACACTGAAGCTTTCTTT
CDR3aa: CASSLSTTGTNTEAFF

j_gene: TRBJ2-2
d_gene: -
abundance: -
v_gene: TRBV29-1
CDR3nt: TGCAGCGTGGCCCTCACGAACACCGGGGAGCTGTTTTTT
CDR3aa: CSVALTNTGELFF

j_gene: TRBJ1-2
d_gene: TRBD1
abundance: -
v_gene: TRBV29-1
CDR3nt: TGCAGCGCCGGGACAGACTCCTATGGCTACACCTTC
CDR3aa: CSAGTDSYGYTF

j_gene: TRBJ2-5
d_gene: -
abundance: -
v_gene: TRBV6-1
CDR3nt: TGTGCCAGCAGTGAATCAAGGGGGTCTTGGGAGACCCAGTACTTC
CDR3aa: CASSESRGSWETQYF

j_gene: TRBJ1-1
d_gene: -
abundance: -
v_gene: TRBV12-3/TRBV12-4
CDR3nt: TGTGCCAGCAGCGGGTTGAACACTGAAGCTTTCTTT
CDR3aa: CASSGLNTEAFF

j_gene: TRBJ1-1
d_gene: TRBD1
abundance: -
v_gene: TRBV7-3
CDR3nt: TGTGCCAGCAGCGATGACAGGGATACTGAAGCTTTCTTT
CDR3aa: CASSDDRDTEAFF

j_gene: TRBJ2-1
d_gene: TRBD1
abundance: -
v_gene: TRBV9
CDR3nt: TGTGCCAGCAGCGTAGCTTCCGGACAGGTGCCTAAGGAGCAGTTCTTC
CDR3aa: CASSVASGQVPKEQFF

j_gene: TRBJ2-3
d_gene: -
abundance: once
v_gene: TRBV7-2
CDR3nt: TGTGCCAGCAGCTTCCAGCCACAGATCACAGATACGCAGTATTTT
CDR3aa: CASSFQPQITDTQYF

j_gene: TRBJ2-7
d_gene: -
abundance: -
v_gene: TRBV28
CDR3nt: TGTGCCAGCAGTTTGCCAGCGCGCTACGAGCAGTACTTC
CDR3aa: CASSLPARYEQYF

j_gene: TRBJ2-1
d_gene: -
abundance: -
v_gene: TRBV3-1/TRBV3-2
CDR3nt: TGTGCCAGCACCCTAGGTGGTGAGCAGTTCTTC
CDR3aa: CASTLGGEQFF

j_gene: TRBJ1-1
d_gene: TRBD1
abundance: -
v_gene: TRBV18
CDR3nt: TGTGCCAGCTCACCACGGGAGGTAGGGGGCATCACTGAAGCTTTCTTT
CDR3aa: CASSPREVGGITEAFF

j_gene: TRBJ2-3
d_gene: TRBD2
abundance: -
v_gene: TRBV5-1
CDR3nt: TGCGCCAGCAGCTTGCAAGCGGGAGGGGAGGGTACGCAGTATTTT
CDR3aa: CASSLQAGGEGTQYF

j_gene: TRBJ2-1
d_gene: TRBD1
abundance: -
v_gene: TRBV3-1/TRBV3-2
CDR3nt: TGTGCCAGCAGACCGGACAGGGCCACCTACAATGAGCAGTTCTTC
CDR3aa: CASRPDRATYNEQFF

j_gene: TRBJ1-2
d_gene: TRBD1
abundance: -
v_gene: TRBV19
CDR3nt: TGTGCCAGTAGTCCGGGACAGAACTATGGCTACACCTTC
CDR3aa: CASSPGQNYGYTF

j_gene: TRBJ2-3
d_gene: -
abundance: -
v_gene: TRBV24-1
CDR3nt: TGTGCCACCAGTGACCAGGGGTCCCCTAGCACAGATACGCAGTATTTT
CDR3aa: CATSDQGSPSTDTQYF

j_gene: TRBJ2-5
d_gene: -
abundance: -
v_gene: TRBV19
CDR3nt: TGTGCCAGTAGTATTCCTCGGGGGTGGGAGACCCAGTACTTC
CDR3aa: CASSIPRGWETQYF

j_gene: TRBJ2-1
d_gene: TRBD1
abundance: -
v_gene: TRBV19
CDR3nt: TGTGCCACTCGTGCTGGGAACAGGGGGACCTACAATGAGCAGTTCTTC
CDR3aa: CATRAGNRGTYNEQFF

j_gene: TRBJ2-1
d_gene: -
abundance: -
v_gene: TRBV6-5
CDR3nt: TGTGCCAGCAGCCCCGGGTATGAGCAGTTCTTC
CDR3aa: CASSPGYEQFF

j_gene: TRBJ1-4
d_gene: -
abundance: -
v_gene: TRBV28
CDR3nt: TGTGCCAGCAGCCCGGGTTCGGCGACTAATGAAAAACTGTTTTTT
CDR3aa: CASSPGSATNEKLFF

j_gene: TRBJ2-3
d_gene: TRBD2
abundance: -
v_gene: TRBV13
CDR3nt: TGTGCCAGCAGCTTGCGGCTAGCGGGCACAGATACGCAGTATTTT
CDR3aa: CASSLRLAGTDTQYF

j_gene: TRBJ1-2
d_gene: TRBD1
abundance: -
v_gene: TRBV9
CDR3nt: TGTGCCAGCAGCGCGACAGGGGCTTATGGCTACACCTTC
CDR3aa: CASSATGAYGYTF

j_gene: TRBJ1-2
d_gene: -
abundance: -
v_gene: TRBV28
CDR3nt: TGTGCCAGCAGCCCGGGGAGCCGCGATCGAGGCTACACCTTC
CDR3aa: CASSPGSRDRGYTF

j_gene: TRBJ1-2
d_gene: -
abundance: -
v_gene: TRBV7-9
CDR3nt: TGTGCCAGCTCCTATGAGGGAAGGTACCGCTATGGCTACACCTTC
CDR3aa: CASSYEGRYRYGYTF

j_gene: TRBJ1-2
d_gene: TRBD1
abundance: -
v_gene: TRBV18
CDR3nt: TGTGCCAGCTCACCACTGGACAGGGATGGCTACACCTTC
CDR3aa: CASSPLDRDGYTF

j_gene: TRBJ2-1
d_gene: -
abundance: -
v_gene: TRBV7-9
CDR3nt: TGTGCCAGCACCATAGTTAATGAGCAGTTCTTC
CDR3aa: CASTIVNEQFF

j_gene: TRBJ2-5
d_gene: -
abundance: -
v_gene: TRBV3-1/TRBV3-2
CDR3nt: TGTGCCAGCAGCCCCCGGGACTCTGAAGAGACCCAGTACTTC
CDR3aa: CASSPRDSEETQYF

j_gene: TRBJ1-2
d_gene: -
abundance: -
v_gene: TRBV20-1
CDR3nt: TGCAGTGCTAGTGTTGGGGGCGATTATGGCTACACCTTC
CDR3aa: CSASVGGDYGYTF

j_gene: TRBJ1-5
d_gene: -
abundance: -
v_gene: TRBV2
CDR3nt: TGTGCCAGCTCGGGGTCGACTAGCAATCAGCCCCAGCATTTT
CDR3aa: CASSGSTSNQPQHF

j_gene: TRBJ1-1
d_gene: -
abundance: -
v_gene: TRBV6-2/TRBV6-3
CDR3nt: TGTGCCAGCAGTTACTCTACAGGCCCCGCTGAAGCTTTCTTT
CDR3aa: CASSYSTGPAEAFF

j_gene: TRBJ1-2
d_gene: -
abundance: -
v_gene: TRBV28
CDR3nt: TGTGCCAGCAGTCGTAGGCGGGTCTCTAACTATGGCTACACCTTC
CDR3aa: CASSRRRVSNYGYTF

j_gene: TRBJ2-7
d_gene: -
abundance: -
v_gene: TRBV5-4
CDR3nt: TGTGCCAGCAGCTTGGAAGCATCAGAGGACGAGCAGTACTTC
CDR3aa: CASSLEASEDEQYF

j_gene: TRBJ2-2
d_gene: -
abundance: -
v_gene: TRBV25-1
CDR3nt: TGTGCCAGCAGTGCTCCAGTCAGGACCGGGGAGCTGTTTTTT
CDR3aa: CASSAPVRTGELFF

j_gene: TRBJ2-5
d_gene: -
abundance: few
v_gene: TRBV19
CDR3nt: TGTGCCAGTAGTTCCGGGACAACCCGAAAGACCCAGTACTTC
CDR3aa: CASSSGTTRKTQYF

j_gene: TRBJ2-5
d_gene: TRBD1
abundance: -
v_gene: TRBV27
CDR3nt: TGTGCCAGCAGCCGATACTCGAGGGGACAGGGTCAAGAGACCCAGTACTTC
CDR3aa: CASSRYSRGQGQETQYF

j_gene: TRBJ2-1
d_gene: TRBD2
abundance: -
v_gene: TRBV6-1
CDR3nt: TGTGCCAGCAGTGAGGTCCAGCGGGGGGCCTCTGAGCAGTTCTTC
CDR3aa: CASSEVQRGASEQFF

j_gene: TRBJ1-2
d_gene: -
abundance: -
v_gene: TRBV4-3
CDR3nt: TGCGCCAGCAGCCAAAAATTGGGGGAGGCTGGCTACACCTTC
CDR3aa: CASSQKLGEAGYTF

j_gene: TRBJ1-6
d_gene: -
abundance: -
v_gene: TRBV6-1
CDR3nt: TGTGCCAGCAGTGAAGTAGGGGTGGGGAATTCACCCCTCCACTTT
CDR3aa: CASSEVGVGNSPLHF

j_gene: TRBJ1-1
d_gene: TRBD1
abundance: -
v_gene: TRBV14
CDR3nt: TGTGCCAGCAGCCAAACCGACAGGGCTTGGACTGAAGCTTTCTTT
CDR3aa: CASSQTDRAWTEAFF

j_gene: TRBJ2-7
d_gene: TRBD2
abundance: -
v_gene: TRBV28
CDR3nt: TGTGCCAGCACAGGCGGGGGAAGCTCCTACGAGCAGTACTTC
CDR3aa: CASTGGGSSYEQYF